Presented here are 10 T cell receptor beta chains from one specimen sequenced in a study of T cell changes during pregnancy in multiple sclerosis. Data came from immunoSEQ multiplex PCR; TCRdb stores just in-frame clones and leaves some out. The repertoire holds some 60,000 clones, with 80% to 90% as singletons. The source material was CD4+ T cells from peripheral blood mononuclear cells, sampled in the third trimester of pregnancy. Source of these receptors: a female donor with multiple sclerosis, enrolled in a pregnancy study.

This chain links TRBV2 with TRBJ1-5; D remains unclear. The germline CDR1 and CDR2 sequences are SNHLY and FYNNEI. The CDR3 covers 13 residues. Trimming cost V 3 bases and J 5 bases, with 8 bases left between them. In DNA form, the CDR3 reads TGTGCCAGCAGTGACATCACATATCAGCCCCAGCATTTT. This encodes CASSDITYQPQHF.

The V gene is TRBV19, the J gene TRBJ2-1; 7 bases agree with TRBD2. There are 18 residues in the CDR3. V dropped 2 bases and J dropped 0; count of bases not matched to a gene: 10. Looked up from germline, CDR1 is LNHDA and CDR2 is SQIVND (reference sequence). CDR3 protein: CASSIRSGGGSSYNEQFF. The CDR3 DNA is TGTGCCAGTAGTATAAGGAGTGGCGGCGGGAGCTCCTACAATGAGCAGTTCTTC.

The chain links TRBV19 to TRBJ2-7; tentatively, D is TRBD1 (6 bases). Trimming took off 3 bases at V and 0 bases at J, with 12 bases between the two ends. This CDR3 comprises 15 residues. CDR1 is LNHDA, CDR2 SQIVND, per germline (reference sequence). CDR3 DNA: TGTGCCAGTAGTATTTTGCCGGACAGCTCCTACGAGCAGTACTTC. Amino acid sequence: CASSILPDSSYEQYF.

The CDR3 reads CASSLVLRQGHEQFF. DNA for the CDR3: TGTGCCAGCAGCTTAGTTTTGAGGCAGGGGCATGAGCAGTTCTTC. This sequence joins TRBV7-2 and TRBJ2-1, with a tentative D call TRBD1 (6 bases). Deletions cut 1 base from V and 8 bases from J, with 15 bases between. The CDR3 is made up of 15 amino acids. CDR1 is SGHTA, CDR2 FQGNSA, per germline.

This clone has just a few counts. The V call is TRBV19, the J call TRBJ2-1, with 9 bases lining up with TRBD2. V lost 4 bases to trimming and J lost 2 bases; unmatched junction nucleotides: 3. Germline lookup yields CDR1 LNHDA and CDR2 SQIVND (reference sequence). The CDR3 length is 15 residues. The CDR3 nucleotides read TGTGCCAGTAGTAGCGGGAGGGCCCCCTACAATGAGCAGTTCTTC. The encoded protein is CASSSGRAPYNEQFF.

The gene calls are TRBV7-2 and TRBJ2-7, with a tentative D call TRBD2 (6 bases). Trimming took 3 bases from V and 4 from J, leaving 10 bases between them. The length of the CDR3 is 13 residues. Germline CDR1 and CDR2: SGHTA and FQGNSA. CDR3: CASSLTSKYEQYF. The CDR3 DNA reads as TGTGCCAGCAGCTTGACTAGTAAGTACGAGCAGTACTTC.

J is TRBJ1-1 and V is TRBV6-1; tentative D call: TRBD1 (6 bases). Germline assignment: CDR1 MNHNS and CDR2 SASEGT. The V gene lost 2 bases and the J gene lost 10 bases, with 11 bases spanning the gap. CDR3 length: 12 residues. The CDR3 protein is CASSENAGVAFF. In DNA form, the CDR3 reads TGTGCCAGCAGTGAAAACGCAGGGGTAGCTTTCTTT.

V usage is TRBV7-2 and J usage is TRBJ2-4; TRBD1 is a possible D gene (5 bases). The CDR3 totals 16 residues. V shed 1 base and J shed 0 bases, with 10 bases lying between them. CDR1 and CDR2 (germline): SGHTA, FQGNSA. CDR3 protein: CASSLEQVLAKNIQYF. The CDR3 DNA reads TGTGCCAGCAGCTTAGAACAGGTCCTAGCCAAAAACATTCAGTACTTC.

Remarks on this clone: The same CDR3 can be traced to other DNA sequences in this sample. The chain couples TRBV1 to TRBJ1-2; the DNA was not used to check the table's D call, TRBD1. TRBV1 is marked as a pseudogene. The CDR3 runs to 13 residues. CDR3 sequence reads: CTSRIDTTYGYTF. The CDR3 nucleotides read TGCACCAGCAGAATTGACACCACCTATGGCTACACCTTT.

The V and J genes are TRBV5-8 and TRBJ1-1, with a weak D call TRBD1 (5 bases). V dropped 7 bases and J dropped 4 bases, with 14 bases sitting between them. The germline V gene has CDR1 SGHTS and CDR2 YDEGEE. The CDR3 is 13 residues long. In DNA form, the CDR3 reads TGTGCCAGCGCTTCAAATAGGGGCACTGAAGCTTTCTTT. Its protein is CASASNRGTEAFF.